Shown below are 3 T cell receptor beta chains from a single sample sequenced in a study of CD8 T cells in Susac syndrome. Random hexamers were used to reverse transcribe the RNA input (about 0.5 to 1 ug). TCRdb reprocessed the immunoSEQ multiplex PCR reads with MiXCR, giving one entry per CDR3 protein. The sample holds about 82,000 distinct CDR3 sequences, 95% to 96% seen once. Input material: CD8+ T cells from PBMCs. These receptors came from a human donor with Susac syndrome.

The chain carries TRBV6-1 and TRBJ2-7; D possibly corresponds to TRBD1 (6 bases). V dropped 7 bases and J dropped 3 bases, with 22 bases sitting between them. Germline CDR1 reads MNHNS; CDR2 reads SASEGT. The length of the CDR3 is 16 residues. The CDR3, as DNA: TGTGCCAGCAAAATTGACAGGTTCTCCTACCACTACGAGCAGTACTTC. This codes for CASKIDRFSYHYEQYF.

V and J are TRBV27 and TRBJ1-5; D perhaps matches TRBD1 (5 bases). Trimming took 2 bases from V and 2 from J, leaving 10 bases between them. The length of the CDR3 is 15 residues. Germline CDR1 and CDR2: MNHEY and SMNVEV (reference sequence). The CDR3 region is CASSLGRGGNQPQHF. The CDR3 DNA is TGTGCCAGCAGTTTAGGGCGGGGCGGCAATCAGCCCCAGCATTTT.

The rearrangement uses TRBV4-2 and TRBJ1-2; D is perhaps TRBD1 (5 bases). V gave up 1 base and J gave up 4 bases, with 7 bases separating them. The germline CDR1 and CDR2 sequences are LGHNA and YNFKEQ. This CDR3 spans 13 amino acids. This CDR3 is CASSQGTLYGYTF. CDR3 sequence (DNA): TGTGCCAGCAGCCAAGGGACACTCTATGGCTACACCTTC.